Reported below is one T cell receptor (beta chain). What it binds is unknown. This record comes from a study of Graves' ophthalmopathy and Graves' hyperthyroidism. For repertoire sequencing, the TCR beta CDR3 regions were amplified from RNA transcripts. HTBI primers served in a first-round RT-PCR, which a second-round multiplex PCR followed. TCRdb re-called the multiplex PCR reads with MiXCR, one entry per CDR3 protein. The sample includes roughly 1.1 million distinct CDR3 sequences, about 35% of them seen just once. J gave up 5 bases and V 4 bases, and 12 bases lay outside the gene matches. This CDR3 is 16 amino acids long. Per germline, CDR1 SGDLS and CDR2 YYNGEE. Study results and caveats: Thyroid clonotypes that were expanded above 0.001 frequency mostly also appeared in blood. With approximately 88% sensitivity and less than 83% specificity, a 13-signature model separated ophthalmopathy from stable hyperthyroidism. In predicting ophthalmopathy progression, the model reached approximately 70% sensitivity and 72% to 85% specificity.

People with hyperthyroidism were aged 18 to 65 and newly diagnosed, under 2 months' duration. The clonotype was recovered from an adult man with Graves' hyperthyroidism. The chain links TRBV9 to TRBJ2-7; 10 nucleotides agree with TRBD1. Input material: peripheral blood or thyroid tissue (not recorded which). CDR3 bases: TGTGCCAGCAGCCCTCACCCCGGGACAGGGGTCGACGAGCAGTACTTC. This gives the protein CASSPHPGTGVDEQYF.